The entry below describes one T cell receptor (beta chain). The method was immunoSEQ multiplex PCR; TCRdb's version includes in-frame clones alone and lacks a portion of them. This table has some 150,000 clones, over 75% appearing once. The data belong to a study of blood T cell repertoires in COVID-19. Germline values: CDR1 SGHKS, CDR2 YYEKEE (reference sequence). The CDR3 length is 16 residues. Trimming shortened V by 0 bases and J by 4 bases, and 13 bases separated the two germline ends. The TCR originated in a woman in her 30s with acute COVID-19. The sequencing sample was made of PBMCs or T cells enriched from blood (not recorded which). The V and J genes are TRBV5-5 and TRBJ2-2; TRBD2 might be the D (6 bases). The CDR3 DNA reads as TGTGCCAGCAGCTTGGTAAGACCAGCGGGCACCGGGGAGCTGTTTTTT. Translation gives CASSLVRPAGTGELFF.